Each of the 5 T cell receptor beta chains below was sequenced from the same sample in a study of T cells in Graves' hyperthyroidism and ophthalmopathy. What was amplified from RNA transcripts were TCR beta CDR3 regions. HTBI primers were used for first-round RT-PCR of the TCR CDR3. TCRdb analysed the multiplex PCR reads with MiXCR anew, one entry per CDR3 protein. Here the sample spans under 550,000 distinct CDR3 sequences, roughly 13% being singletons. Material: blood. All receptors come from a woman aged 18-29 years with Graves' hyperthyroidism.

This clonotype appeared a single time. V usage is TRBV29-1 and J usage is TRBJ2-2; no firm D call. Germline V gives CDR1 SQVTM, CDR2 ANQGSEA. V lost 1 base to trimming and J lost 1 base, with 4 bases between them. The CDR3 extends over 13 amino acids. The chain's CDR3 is CSVEGGNTGELFF. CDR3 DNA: TGCAGCGTTGAAGGGGGGAACACCGGGGAGCTGTTTTTT.

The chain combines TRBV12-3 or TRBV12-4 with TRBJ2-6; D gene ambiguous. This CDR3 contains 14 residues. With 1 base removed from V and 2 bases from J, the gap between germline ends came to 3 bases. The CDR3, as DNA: TGTGCCAGCAGTTTAGGCCCTGGGGCCAACGTCCTGACTTTC. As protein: CASSLGPGANVLTF.

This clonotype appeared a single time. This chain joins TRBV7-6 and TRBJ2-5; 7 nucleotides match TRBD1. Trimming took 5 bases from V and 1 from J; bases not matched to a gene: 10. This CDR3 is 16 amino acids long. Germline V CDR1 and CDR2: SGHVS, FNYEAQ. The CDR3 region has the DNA TGTGCCAGCAGCACTTTTTACCGGGACAGCCAAGAGACCCAGTACTTC. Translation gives CASSTFYRDSQETQYF.

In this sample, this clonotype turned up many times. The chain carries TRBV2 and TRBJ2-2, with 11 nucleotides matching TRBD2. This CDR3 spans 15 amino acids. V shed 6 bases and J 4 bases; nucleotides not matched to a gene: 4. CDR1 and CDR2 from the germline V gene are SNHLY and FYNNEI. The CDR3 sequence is CASRLAGDRTGELFF. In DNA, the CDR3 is TGTGCCAGCAGACTAGCGGGAGATCGCACCGGGGAGCTGTTTTTT.

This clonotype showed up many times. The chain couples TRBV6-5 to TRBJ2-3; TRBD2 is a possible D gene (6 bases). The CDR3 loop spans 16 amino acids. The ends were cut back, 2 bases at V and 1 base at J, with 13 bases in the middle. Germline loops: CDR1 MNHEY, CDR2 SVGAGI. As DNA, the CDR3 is TGTGCCAGCAGTTACCGGACGGGAGCTGGCACAGATACGCAGTATTTT. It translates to CASSYRTGAGTDTQYF.